The T cell receptor beta chain under discussion was sequenced for a study of identical twins. This clonotype appeared a few times. TCRdb analysed the 5' RACE reads with MiXCR anew, one entry per CDR3 protein. The repertoire consists of around 370,000 distinct CDR3 sequences, with roughly 9% occurring once and the leading ten covering approximately 9.3%. In germline, CDR1 is SEHNR, CDR2 FQNEAQ (reference sequence). CDR3 size: 16 residues. Trimming cost V 5 bases and J 3 bases, with 18 bases left between them. The J gene is TRBJ2-3, the V gene TRBV7-9; perhaps TRBD2 as D (6 bases). The TCR was taken from a woman between 45 and 60 years old in good health. The specimen sequenced was naive T cells sorted from blood. The CDR3 DNA is TGTGCCAGCAGCCAAGCCCTAGCGCGACGGACAGATACGCAGTATTTT. Protein: CASSQALARRTDTQYF.